Listed below are T cell receptor beta chains from one sample, sequenced in a study of beta chain features in type 1 diabetes. Produced via immunoSEQ multiplex PCR; TCRdb's table is partial and in-frame only. The repertoire holds a few hundred thousand clones, about 14% seen once, with over 5.5% in the top ten. The sample was central memory CD4+ T cells from blood. The receptors derive from a young man in good health. Both conserved end residues are part of each CDR3. Fields, in order: J gene, V gene, D gene, clone size, CDR3 protein, CDR3 DNA. A D gene is named only where the DNA matches it firmly. Where a row states a size, it is once, few, many or the class of an expanded clone; other rows omit it.

>TRBJ1-4|TRBV7-2|-|few
CASRLDGQPNEKLFF
TGTGCCAGCAGGTTAGACGGACAGCCTAATGAAAAACTGTTTTTT
>TRBJ1-2|TRBV11-2|-|-
CASSLDPTAAGYTF
TGTGCCAGCAGCTTAGATCCGACGGCGGCTGGCTACACCTTC
>TRBJ2-2|TRBV28|-|many
CASSKTANTGELFF
TGTGCCAGCAGTAAGACAGCTAACACCGGGGAGCTGTTTTTT
>TRBJ1-1|TRBV5-4|-|-
CASSLTSNTEAFF
TGTGCCAGCAGCTTGACAAGTAACACTGAAGCTTTCTTT
>TRBJ2-1|TRBV2|TRBD2|many
CASSELVAGAGEQFF
TGTGCCAGCAGTGAACTGGTAGCGGGAGCCGGGGAGCAGTTCTTC
>TRBJ1-2|TRBV6-5|TRBD1|few
CASSYSDRGLGGYTF
TGTGCCAGCAGTTACTCGGACAGGGGATTGGGTGGCTACACCTTC
>TRBJ2-3|TRBV4-3|-|-
CASSSNGRREDTQYF
TGCGCCAGCAGCTCCAACGGCAGGCGGGAAGATACGCAGTATTTT
>TRBJ1-1|TRBV4-3|-|-
CASSHQGRDTEAFF
TGCGCCAGCAGCCACCAGGGGAGGGACACTGAAGCTTTCTTT
>TRBJ2-1|TRBV19|-|many
CASSTQYGNLNEQFF
TGTGCCAGTAGTACACAATACGGGAATCTCAATGAGCAGTTCTTC
>TRBJ1-2|TRBV18|-|few
CASSLYTGDYGYTF
TGTGCCAGCTCACTATACACAGGCGACTATGGCTACACCTTC
>TRBJ1-2|TRBV14|-|-
CASSQDGGGYGYTF
TGTGCCAGCAGCCAAGACGGGGGAGGCTATGGCTACACCTTC
>TRBJ2-6|TRBV6-1|-|many
CASWGGGSETF
-
>TRBJ2-7|TRBV4-3|-|few
CASSQVLENPPYEQYF
TGCGCCAGCAGCCAAGTACTCGAGAACCCTCCCTACGAGCAGTACTTC
>TRBJ1-4|TRBV7-8|-|-
CASSLATTDFNEKLFF
TGTGCCAGCAGCTTAGCGACGACAGATTTTAATGAAAAACTGTTTTTT
>TRBJ2-3|TRBV7-9|-|few
CASSPKVEVGDTQYF
TGTGCCAGCAGCCCTAAGGTGGAGGTTGGAGATACGCAGTATTTT
>TRBJ1-1|TRBV6-6|-|-
CATEWAGNTEAFF
TGTGCCACCGAGTGGGCAGGGAACACTGAAGCTTTCTTT
>TRBJ2-1|TRBV10-3|TRBD2|-
CAISESGAGDNEQFF
TGTGCCATCAGTGAGTCGGGAGCGGGGGACAATGAGCAGTTCTTC
>TRBJ2-1|TRBV19|TRBD2|-
CASSREVSYNEQFF
TGTGCCAGTAGTCGGGAGGTCTCCTACAATGAGCAGTTCTTC
>TRBJ2-6|TRBV14|-|-
CASRYTGANVLTF
TGTGCCAGCAGGTACACTGGGGCCAACGTCCTGACTTTC
>TRBJ2-1|TRBV5-1|TRBD1|few
CASGTGYYDEQFF
TGCGCCAGTGGGACAGGGTATTACGATGAGCAGTTCTTC
>TRBJ2-1|TRBV11-2|TRBD2|few
CASSLVGGRAYNEQFF
TGTGCCAGCAGCTTAGTGGGGGGGAGAGCCTACAATGAGCAGTTCTTC
>TRBJ2-2|TRBV10-3|-|-
CASRENTGELFF
TGTGCCAGCAGGGAAAACACCGGGGAGCTGTTTTTT
>TRBJ2-1|TRBV7-9|-|many
CASSTTRSSYNEQFF
TGTGCCAGCAGCACCACTAGATCATCCTACAATGAGCAGTTCTTC
>TRBJ2-1|TRBV7-7|-|-
CASSLNAGQNNEQFF
TGTGCCAGCAGCCTCAATGCGGGACAGAACAATGAGCAGTTCTTC
>TRBJ2-5|TRBV29-1|-|-
CSVAMVGRTQYF
TGCAGCGTTGCCATGGTGGGGAGAACCCAGTACTTC
>TRBJ2-3|TRBV9|-|few
CASSVGTVASDTQYF
TGTGCCAGCAGCGTAGGGACAGTTGCTTCAGATACGCAGTATTTT
>TRBJ2-3|TRBV9|TRBD2|few
CASTPTSGGLTDTQYF
TGTGCCAGCACGCCGACTAGCGGGGGGCTCACAGATACGCAGTATTTT
>TRBJ2-3|TRBV7-2|-|many
CASRQGQGTDTQYF
TGTGCCAGCAGGCAGGGGCAGGGCACAGATACGCAGTATTTT
>TRBJ1-2|TRBV6-5|TRBD1|-
CASSKSGGHGYTF
TGTGCCAGCAGTAAATCAGGGGGGCATGGCTACACCTTC
>TRBJ2-1|TRBV4-2|TRBD2|many
CASSLGGTSAKNEQFF
TGTGCCAGCAGCCTAGGGGGGACTAGCGCAAAGAATGAGCAGTTCTTC
>TRBJ1-4|TRBV18|TRBD1|few
CASSLGQASTNEKLFF
TGTGCCAGCTCACTTGGACAGGCCTCAACTAATGAAAAACTGTTTTTT
>TRBJ2-5|TRBV19|TRBD2|few
CASSLGGVQETQYF
TGTGCCAGTAGCCTCGGGGGGGTTCAAGAGACCCAGTACTTC
>TRBJ2-5|TRBV11-3|-|-
CASSPNQETQYF
TGTGCCAGCAGCCCTAACCAAGAGACCCAGTACTTC
>TRBJ2-7|TRBV29-1|TRBD1|-
CSVGDRGGEQYF
TGCAGCGTTGGGGACAGGGGTGGGGAGCAGTACTTC
>TRBJ2-5|TRBV4-2|-|-
CASSLERLETQYF
TGTGCCAGCAGCCTCGAACGGCTAGAGACCCAGTACTTC
>TRBJ2-1|TRBV28|TRBD2|few
CASSLLGTSGYNEQFF
TGTGCCAGCAGTTTACTTGGGACTAGCGGTTACAATGAGCAGTTCTTC
>TRBJ2-1|TRBV9|-|few
CASSARLVPNEQFF
TGTGCCAGCAGCGCTCGACTAGTGCCCAATGAGCAGTTCTTC
>TRBJ1-2|TRBV7-8|-|-
CASTLRGGGEGYGYTF
TGTGCCAGCACTCTTAGGGGTGGCGGGGAGGGCTATGGCTACACCTTC
>TRBJ2-1|TRBV7-9|TRBD2|-
CASSRSGGIYNEQFF
TGTGCCAGCAGCAGAAGCGGGGGGATTTACAATGAGCAGTTCTTC
>TRBJ2-5|TRBV7-2|TRBD1|few
CASSLQGAVETQYF
TGTGCCAGCAGCTTGCAGGGGGCCGTGGAGACCCAGTACTTC
>TRBJ2-1|TRBV7-2|-|-
CASSGFRDISNEQFF
TGTGCCAGCAGCGGCTTCCGGGACATTTCCAATGAGCAGTTCTTC
>TRBJ1-1|TRBV7-2|TRBD1|-
CASREGADTEAFF
TGTGCCAGCAGGGAGGGGGCGGACACTGAAGCTTTCTTT
>TRBJ1-5|TRBV19|-|few
CASSIMQRYQPQHF
TGTGCCAGTAGTATCATGCAGAGATATCAGCCCCAGCATTTT
>TRBJ2-2|TRBV6-5|-|-
CASSYRAGSGVGELFF
TGTGCCAGCAGTTACCGGGCCGGGAGCGGTGTCGGGGAGCTGTTTTTT
>TRBJ2-7|TRBV5-4|-|few
CATSLAGGDEQYF
TGTGCCACCTCCCTCGCAGGGGGGGACGAGCAGTACTTC
>TRBJ1-2|TRBV2|-|many
CASSDSVYGYTF
TGTGCCAGCAGTGACTCGGTTTATGGCTACACCTTC